This T cell receptor (beta chain) appears in the sequencing data of a study of T cells after yellow fever vaccination. Findings and caveats of the study: Most clones from primary vaccination resurfaced after the booster (approximately 97% CD4, 70% to 90% CD8).

This clonotype showed up many times. The antigen is not known. The CDR3 length is 13 residues. Germline CDR1 reads KGHSH; CDR2 reads LQKENI. J was trimmed by 6 bases and V by 6 bases; bases with no gene match: 6. One entry per CDR3 protein, called by TCRdb with MiXCR from the 5' RACE reads. Of some 160,000 distinct CDR3 sequences listed, about a tenth were seen once; the top ten hold roughly 40%. The V gene is TRBV18, the J gene TRBJ2-7, with TRBD1 identical over 9 bases. This clonotype was sampled from a man between 18 and 29 years old who received the YFV17D yellow fever vaccine. Specimen: CD8+ T cells sorted from PBMCs, collected 45 days after the yellow fever booster vaccination. CDR3 coding DNA: TGTGCCAGCTCCGGGGACAGGGAGTTCGAGCAGTACTTC. This sequence encodes CASSGDREFEQYF.